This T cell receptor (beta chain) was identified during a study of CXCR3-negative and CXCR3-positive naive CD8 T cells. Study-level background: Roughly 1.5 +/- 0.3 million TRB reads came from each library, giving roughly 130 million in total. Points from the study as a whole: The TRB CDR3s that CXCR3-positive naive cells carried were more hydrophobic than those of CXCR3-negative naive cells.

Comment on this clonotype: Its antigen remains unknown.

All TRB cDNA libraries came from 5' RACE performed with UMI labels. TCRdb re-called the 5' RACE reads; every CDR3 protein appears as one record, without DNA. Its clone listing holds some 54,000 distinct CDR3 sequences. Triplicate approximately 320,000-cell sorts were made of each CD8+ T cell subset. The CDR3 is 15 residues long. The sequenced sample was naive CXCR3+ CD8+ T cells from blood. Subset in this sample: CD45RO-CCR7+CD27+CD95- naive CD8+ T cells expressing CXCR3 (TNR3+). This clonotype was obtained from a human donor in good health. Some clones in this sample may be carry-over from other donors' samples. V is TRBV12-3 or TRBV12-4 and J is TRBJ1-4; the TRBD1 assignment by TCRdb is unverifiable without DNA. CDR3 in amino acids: CASSPGTGLNEKLFF.